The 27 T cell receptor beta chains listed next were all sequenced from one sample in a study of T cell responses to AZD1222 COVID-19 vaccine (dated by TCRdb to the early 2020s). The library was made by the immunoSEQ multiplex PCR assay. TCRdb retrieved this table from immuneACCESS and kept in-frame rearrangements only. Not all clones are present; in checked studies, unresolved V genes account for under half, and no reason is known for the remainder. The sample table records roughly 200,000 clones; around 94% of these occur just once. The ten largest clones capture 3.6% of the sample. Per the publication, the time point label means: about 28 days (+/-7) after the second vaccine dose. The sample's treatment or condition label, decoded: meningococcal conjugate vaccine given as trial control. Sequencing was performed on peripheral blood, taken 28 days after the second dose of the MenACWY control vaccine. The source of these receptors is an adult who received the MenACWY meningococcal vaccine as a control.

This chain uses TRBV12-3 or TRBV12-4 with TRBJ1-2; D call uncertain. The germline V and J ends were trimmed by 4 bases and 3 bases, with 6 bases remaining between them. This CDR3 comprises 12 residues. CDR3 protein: CASSSGDYGYTF. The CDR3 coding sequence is TGTGCCAGCAGTTCCGGGGACTATGGCTACACCTTC.

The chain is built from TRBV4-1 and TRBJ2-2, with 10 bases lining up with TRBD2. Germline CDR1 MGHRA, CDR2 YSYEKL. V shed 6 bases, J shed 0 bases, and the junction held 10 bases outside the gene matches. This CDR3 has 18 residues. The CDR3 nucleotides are TGCGCCAGCAGGGACTCTAGCGGGAGAACCTCGAACACCGGGGAGCTGTTTTTT. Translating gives CASRDSSGRTSNTGELFF.

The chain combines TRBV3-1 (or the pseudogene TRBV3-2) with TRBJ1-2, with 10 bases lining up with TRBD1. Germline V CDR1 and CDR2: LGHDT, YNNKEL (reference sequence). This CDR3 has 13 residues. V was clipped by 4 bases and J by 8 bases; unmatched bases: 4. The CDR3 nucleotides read TGTGCCAGCAGCCCCGGACAGGGGGGCGGCTACACCTTC. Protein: CASSPGQGGGYTF.

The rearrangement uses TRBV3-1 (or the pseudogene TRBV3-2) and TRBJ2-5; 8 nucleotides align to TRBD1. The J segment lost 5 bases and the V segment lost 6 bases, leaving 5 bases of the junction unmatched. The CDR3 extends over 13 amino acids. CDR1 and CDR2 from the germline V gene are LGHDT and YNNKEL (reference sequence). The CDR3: CASRYRGTETQYF. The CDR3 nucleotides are TGTGCCAGCAGATACAGGGGGACCGAGACCCAGTACTTC.

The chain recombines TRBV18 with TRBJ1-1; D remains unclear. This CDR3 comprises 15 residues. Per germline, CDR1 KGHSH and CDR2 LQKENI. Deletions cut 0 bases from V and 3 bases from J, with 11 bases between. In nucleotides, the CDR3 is TGTGCCAGCTCACCACCGGCACGAGGAGACACTGAAGCTTTCTTT. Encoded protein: CASSPPARGDTEAFF.

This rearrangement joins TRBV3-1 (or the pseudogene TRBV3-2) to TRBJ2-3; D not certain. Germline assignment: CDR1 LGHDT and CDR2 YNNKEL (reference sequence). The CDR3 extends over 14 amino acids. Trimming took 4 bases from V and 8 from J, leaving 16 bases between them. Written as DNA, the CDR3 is TGTGCCAGCAGCCGACGACTCCTTTCAGGTACGCAGTATTTT. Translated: CASSRRLLSGTQYF.

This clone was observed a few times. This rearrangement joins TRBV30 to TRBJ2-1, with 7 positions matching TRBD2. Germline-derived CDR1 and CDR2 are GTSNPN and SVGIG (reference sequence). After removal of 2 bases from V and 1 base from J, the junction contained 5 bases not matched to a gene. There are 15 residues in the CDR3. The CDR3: CAWSRLAASYNEQFF. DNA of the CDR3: TGTGCCTGGAGTAGGCTAGCGGCTTCCTACAATGAGCAGTTCTTC.

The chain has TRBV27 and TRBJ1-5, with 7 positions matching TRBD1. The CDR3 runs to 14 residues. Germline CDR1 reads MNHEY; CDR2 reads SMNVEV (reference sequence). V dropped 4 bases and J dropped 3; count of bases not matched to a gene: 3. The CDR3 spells CASSYQGDNQPQHF. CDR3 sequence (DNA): TGTGCCAGCAGTTATCAGGGGGACAATCAGCCCCAGCATTTT.

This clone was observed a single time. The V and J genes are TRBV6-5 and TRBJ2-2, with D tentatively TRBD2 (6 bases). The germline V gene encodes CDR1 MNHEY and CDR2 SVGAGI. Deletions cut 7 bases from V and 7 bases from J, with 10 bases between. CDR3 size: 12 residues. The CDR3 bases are TGTGCCAGCACCCTGGGGGGCGGGGAGCTGTTTTTT. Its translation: CASTLGGGELFF.

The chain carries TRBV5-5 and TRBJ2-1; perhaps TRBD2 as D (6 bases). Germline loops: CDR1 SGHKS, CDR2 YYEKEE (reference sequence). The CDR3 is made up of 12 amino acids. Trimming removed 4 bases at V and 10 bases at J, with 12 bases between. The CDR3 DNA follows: TGTGCCAGCAGCCATGAGCGGGTCGAGCAGTTCTTC. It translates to CASSHERVEQFF. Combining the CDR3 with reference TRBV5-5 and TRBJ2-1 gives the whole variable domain DAGVTQSPTHLIKTRGQQVTLRCSPISGHKSVSWYQQVLGQGPQFIFQYYEKEERGRGNFPDRFSARQFPNYSSELNVNALLLGDSALYLCASSHERVEQFFGPGTRLTVL.

CDR3 residues: CASSYGRGGPYEQYF. The CDR3 DNA follows: TGTGCCAGCAGTTATGGGAGGGGAGGACCCTACGAGCAGTACTTC. The chain uses TRBV5-4 and TRBJ2-7, with 7 positions matching TRBD2. The CDR3 has 15 amino acids. V dropped 5 bases and J dropped 2; count of bases not matched to a gene: 10. CDR1 and CDR2 (germline): SGHNT, YYREEE (reference sequence).

The CDR3 sequence: CASARQGSNGNTIYF. CDR3 nucleotide sequence: TGTGCCAGCGCCAGACAGGGCTCAAACGGGAACACCATATATTTT. The chain uses TRBV6-5 and TRBJ1-3; 7 bases match TRBD1. The CDR3 sequence is 15 residues long. CDR1 MNHEY and CDR2 SVGAGI come from the germline V gene. With V trimmed by 8 bases and J by 7 bases, 14 bases remained unmatched.

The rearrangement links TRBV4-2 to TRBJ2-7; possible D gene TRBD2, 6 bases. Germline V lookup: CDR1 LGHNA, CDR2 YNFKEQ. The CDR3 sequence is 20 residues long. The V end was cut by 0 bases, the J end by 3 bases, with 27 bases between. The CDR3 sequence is CASSQDRNSGHFNSSYEQYF. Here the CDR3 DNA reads TGTGCCAGCAGCCAAGATCGGAATAGCGGCCACTTTAATTCTAGCTACGAGCAGTACTTC.

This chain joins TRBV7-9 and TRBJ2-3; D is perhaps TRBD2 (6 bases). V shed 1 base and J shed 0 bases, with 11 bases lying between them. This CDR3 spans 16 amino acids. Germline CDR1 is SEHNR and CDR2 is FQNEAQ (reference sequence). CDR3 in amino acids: CASSLVGGASTDTQYF. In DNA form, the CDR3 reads TGTGCCAGCAGCTTAGTGGGAGGAGCTAGCACAGATACGCAGTATTTT.

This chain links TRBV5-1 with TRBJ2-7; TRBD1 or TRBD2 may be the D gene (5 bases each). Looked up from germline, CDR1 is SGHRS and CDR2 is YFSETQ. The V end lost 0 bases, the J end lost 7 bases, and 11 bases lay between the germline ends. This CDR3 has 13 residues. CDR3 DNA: TGCGCCAGCAGCTTGGAACGGGGCCGGGAGCAGTACTTC. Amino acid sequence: CASSLERGREQYF.

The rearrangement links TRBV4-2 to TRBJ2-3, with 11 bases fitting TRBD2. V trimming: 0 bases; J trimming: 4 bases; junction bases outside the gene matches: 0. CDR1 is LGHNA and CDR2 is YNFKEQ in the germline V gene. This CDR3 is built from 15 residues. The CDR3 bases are TGTGCCAGCAGCCAAGAGGGACTAGCGGCAGATACGCAGTATTTT. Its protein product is CASSQEGLAADTQYF.

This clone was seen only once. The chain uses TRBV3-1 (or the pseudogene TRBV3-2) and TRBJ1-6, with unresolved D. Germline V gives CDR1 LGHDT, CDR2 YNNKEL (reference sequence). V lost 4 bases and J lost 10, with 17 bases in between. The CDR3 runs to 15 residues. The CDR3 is CASSPLLSAGSPLHF. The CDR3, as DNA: TGTGCCAGCAGCCCATTACTCTCAGCGGGCTCACCCCTCCACTTT.

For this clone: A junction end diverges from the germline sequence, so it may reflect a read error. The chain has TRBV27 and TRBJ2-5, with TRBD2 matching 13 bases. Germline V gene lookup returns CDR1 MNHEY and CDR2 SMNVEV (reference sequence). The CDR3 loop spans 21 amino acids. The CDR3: CASSLSIRGLAGRGGRETQYF. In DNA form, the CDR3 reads TGTGCGAGCAGTTTATCGATTAGGGGACTAGCGGGGAGAGGGGGGAGAGAGACCCAGTACTTC.

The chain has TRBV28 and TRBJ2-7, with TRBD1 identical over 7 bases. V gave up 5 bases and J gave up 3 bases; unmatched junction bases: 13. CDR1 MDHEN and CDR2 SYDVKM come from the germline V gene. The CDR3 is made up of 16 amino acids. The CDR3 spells CASSKDRAYELYEQYF. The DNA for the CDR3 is TGTGCCAGCAGTAAAGACAGGGCCTACGAACTCTACGAGCAGTACTTC.

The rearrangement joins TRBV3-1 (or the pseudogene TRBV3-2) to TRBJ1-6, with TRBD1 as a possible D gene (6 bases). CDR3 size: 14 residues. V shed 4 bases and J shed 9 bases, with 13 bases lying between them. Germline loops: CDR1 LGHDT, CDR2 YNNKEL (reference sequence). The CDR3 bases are TGTGCCAGCAGCCCTCTTAGGGGGGGTTCACCCCTCCACTTT. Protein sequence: CASSPLRGGSPLHF.

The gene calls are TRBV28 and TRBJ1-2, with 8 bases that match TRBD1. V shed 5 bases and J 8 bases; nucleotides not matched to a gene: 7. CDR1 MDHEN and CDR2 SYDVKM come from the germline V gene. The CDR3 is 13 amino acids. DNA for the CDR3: TGTGCCAGCAGTCCTCAGGGGGCGGAGGGCTACACCTTC. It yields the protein CASSPQGAEGYTF.

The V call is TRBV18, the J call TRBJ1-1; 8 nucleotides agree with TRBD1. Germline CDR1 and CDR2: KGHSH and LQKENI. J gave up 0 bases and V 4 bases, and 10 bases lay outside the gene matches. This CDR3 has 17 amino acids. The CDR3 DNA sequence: TGTGCCAGCTCACTGCCAGGGGGCGACCTGTTGAACACTGAAGCTTTCTTT. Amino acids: CASSLPGGDLLNTEAFF.

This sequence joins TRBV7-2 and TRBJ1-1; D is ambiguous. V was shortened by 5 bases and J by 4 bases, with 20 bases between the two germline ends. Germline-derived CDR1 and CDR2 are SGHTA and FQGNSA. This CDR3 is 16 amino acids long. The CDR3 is CASSDSMSWGGTEAFF. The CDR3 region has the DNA TGTGCCAGCAGCGACTCCATGTCTTGGGGTGGCACTGAAGCTTTCTTT.

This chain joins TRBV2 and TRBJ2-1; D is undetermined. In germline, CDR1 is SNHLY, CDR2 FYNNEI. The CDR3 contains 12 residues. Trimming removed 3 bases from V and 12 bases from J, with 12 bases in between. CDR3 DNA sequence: TGTGCCAGCAGTGAGAGGCGGTCTTTGCAGTTCTTC. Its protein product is CASSERRSLQFF.

The CDR3 nucleotides read TGTGCCAGTAGTGTCCGCGACCTTTACAATGAGCAGTTCTTC. Encoded protein: CASSVRDLYNEQFF. V is TRBV19 and J is TRBJ2-1; D is uncertain. The length of the CDR3 is 14 residues. Germline V gene sequence: CDR1 LNHDA, CDR2 SQIVND (reference sequence). The germline V and J ends were trimmed by 5 bases and 4 bases, with 12 bases remaining between them. Full variable domain (rest looked up from reference TRBV19 and TRBJ2-1): DGGITQSPKYLFRKEGQNVTLSCEQNLNHDAMYWYRQDPGQGLRLIYYSQIVNDFQKGDIAEGYSVSREKKESFPLTVTSAQKNPTAFYLCASSVRDLYNEQFFGPGTRLTVL.

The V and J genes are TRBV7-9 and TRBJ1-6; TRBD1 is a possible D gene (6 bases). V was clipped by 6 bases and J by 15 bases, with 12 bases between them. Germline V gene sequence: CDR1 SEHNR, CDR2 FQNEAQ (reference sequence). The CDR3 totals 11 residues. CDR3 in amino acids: CASRGGAHLHF. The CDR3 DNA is TGTGCCAGCAGGGGGGGGGCACACCTCCACTTT.

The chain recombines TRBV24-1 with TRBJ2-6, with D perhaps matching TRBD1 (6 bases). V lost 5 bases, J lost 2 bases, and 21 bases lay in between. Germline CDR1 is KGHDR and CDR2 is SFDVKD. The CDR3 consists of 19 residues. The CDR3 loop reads CATSGPRFGQGPGANVLTF. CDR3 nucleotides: TGTGCCACCAGTGGCCCCCGTTTCGGGCAGGGGCCTGGGGCCAACGTCCTGACTTTC.